These T cell receptor beta chains were read from a single sample in a study of blood T cells in healthy people across ages. TCRdb re-derived calls from the 5' RACE reads in MiXCR, one entry per CDR3 protein. Here the sample spans approximately 790,000 distinct CDR3 sequences, 60% to 80% being singletons. The sample consisted of blood. The receptors were gathered from a man aged 25-40 years in good health. CDR3s include the opening cysteine and the closing phenylalanine or tryptophan. A D gene is named only where the DNA matches it firmly. Some rows have no size entry. The others give once, few or many, or a class for an expanded clone.

clone size	V gene	J gene	D gene	CDR3 DNA	CDR3 protein
-	TRBV6-1	TRBJ2-2	TRBD1	TGTGCCAGCAGTGTTCAGGGGGCGCAGGGCACCGGGGAGCTGTTTTTT	CASSVQGAQGTGELFF
-	TRBV4-2	TRBJ1-2	-	TGTGCCAGCAGCCAGGGGGGAGGGACCCTGTATGGCTACACCTTC	CASSQGGGTLYGYTF
few	TRBV10-3	TRBJ2-5	-	TGTGCCATCAGTGGGGACCCGGAGACCCAGTACTTC	CAISGDPETQYF
few	TRBV6-6	TRBJ2-1	TRBD2	TGTGCCAGCAGTTATGGGACTAGACAAGGCAATGAGCAGTTCTTC	CASSYGTRQGNEQFF
-	TRBV5-1	TRBJ2-7	-	TGCGCCAGCAGGGGCGGAAACGCAGCCACCTACGAGCAGTACTTC	CASRGGNAATYEQYF
-	TRBV28	TRBJ2-3	TRBD2	TGTGCCAGCAGTTTCCTAGCGGGGGGGCTCTCAGATACGCAGTATTTT	CASSFLAGGLSDTQYF
few	TRBV29-1	TRBJ2-5	-	TGCAGCGTTGCATGGGGGGCAACACAAGAGACCCAGTACTTC	CSVAWGATQETQYF
few	TRBV5-1	TRBJ2-3	-	TGCGCCAGCAGTTATAGATCAGCGGGCACAGATACGCAGTATTTT	CASSYRSAGTDTQYF
-	TRBV5-6	TRBJ2-7	TRBD1	TGTGCCAGCAGCCTAACCGGGACAGGGCTCGAGCAGTACTTC	CASSLTGTGLEQYF
-	TRBV27	TRBJ2-5	-	TGTGCCAGCAGTCCGACAGATCAAGAGACCCAGTACTTC	CASSPTDQETQYF
once	TRBV5-1	TRBJ2-2	-	TGCGCCAGCAGCTTGGCTCCGGGACAGAACACCGGGGAGCTGTTTTTT	CASSLAPGQNTGELFF
-	TRBV6-2/TRBV6-3	TRBJ2-7	-	TGTGCCAGCAATGAACAGGGTAACCGCCACGAGCAGTACTTC	CASNEQGNRHEQYF
-	TRBV29-1	TRBJ2-3	TRBD1	TGCAGCGTTCGTCCAGGGGGTCTCCTCACAGATACGCAGTATTTT	CSVRPGGLLTDTQYF
few	TRBV20-1	TRBJ2-7	-	TGCAGTGCTAGTGGGGTCCTTGGGGATTACGAGCAGTACTTC	CSASGVLGDYEQYF
few	TRBV10-3	TRBJ2-3	-	TGTGCCATCAGTGAGGTCACCGGGACCAAGGCGCAGTATTTT	CAISEVTGTKAQYF
-	TRBV20-1	TRBJ1-2	-	TGCAGTGCTAGAGATAATAGGCAGGGGACGAACTATGGCTACACCTTC	CSARDNRQGTNYGYTF
-	TRBV6-5	TRBJ1-1	-	TGTGCCAGCAGTTCCAATTTTAAGAACACTGAAGCTTTCTTT	CASSSNFKNTEAFF
-	TRBV27	TRBJ2-5	TRBD1	TGTGCCAGCAGTTTGGGACAGCTAGCAAAAGAGACCCAGTACTTC	CASSLGQLAKETQYF
-	TRBV20-1	TRBJ1-1	-	TGCAGTGCTAGAGATCCGGAAGGCGCCACTGAAGCTTTCTTT	CSARDPEGATEAFF
-	TRBV6-6	TRBJ2-5	TRBD1	TGTGCCAGCAGACGGGGGACAGGGTGGCAAGAGACCCAGTACTTC	CASRRGTGWQETQYF
-	TRBV7-2	TRBJ2-5	TRBD2	TGTGCCAGCAGCCTAGCGGGGGGGCTCGGAGAGACCCAGTACTTC	CASSLAGGLGETQYF
once	TRBV25-1	TRBJ2-3	-	TGTGTCAGCAGTGAAAAGTTGGGGCCCCGGGATACGCAGTATTTT	CVSSEKLGPRDTQYF
many	TRBV7-6	TRBJ2-3	-	TGTGCATCAGGCACAGATACGCAGTATTTT	CASGTDTQYF
few	TRBV5-6	TRBJ2-1	-	TGTGCCAGCAGCTTGGGTCGGCCGGGAATGAAAAATGAGCAGTTCTTC	CASSLGRPGMKNEQFF